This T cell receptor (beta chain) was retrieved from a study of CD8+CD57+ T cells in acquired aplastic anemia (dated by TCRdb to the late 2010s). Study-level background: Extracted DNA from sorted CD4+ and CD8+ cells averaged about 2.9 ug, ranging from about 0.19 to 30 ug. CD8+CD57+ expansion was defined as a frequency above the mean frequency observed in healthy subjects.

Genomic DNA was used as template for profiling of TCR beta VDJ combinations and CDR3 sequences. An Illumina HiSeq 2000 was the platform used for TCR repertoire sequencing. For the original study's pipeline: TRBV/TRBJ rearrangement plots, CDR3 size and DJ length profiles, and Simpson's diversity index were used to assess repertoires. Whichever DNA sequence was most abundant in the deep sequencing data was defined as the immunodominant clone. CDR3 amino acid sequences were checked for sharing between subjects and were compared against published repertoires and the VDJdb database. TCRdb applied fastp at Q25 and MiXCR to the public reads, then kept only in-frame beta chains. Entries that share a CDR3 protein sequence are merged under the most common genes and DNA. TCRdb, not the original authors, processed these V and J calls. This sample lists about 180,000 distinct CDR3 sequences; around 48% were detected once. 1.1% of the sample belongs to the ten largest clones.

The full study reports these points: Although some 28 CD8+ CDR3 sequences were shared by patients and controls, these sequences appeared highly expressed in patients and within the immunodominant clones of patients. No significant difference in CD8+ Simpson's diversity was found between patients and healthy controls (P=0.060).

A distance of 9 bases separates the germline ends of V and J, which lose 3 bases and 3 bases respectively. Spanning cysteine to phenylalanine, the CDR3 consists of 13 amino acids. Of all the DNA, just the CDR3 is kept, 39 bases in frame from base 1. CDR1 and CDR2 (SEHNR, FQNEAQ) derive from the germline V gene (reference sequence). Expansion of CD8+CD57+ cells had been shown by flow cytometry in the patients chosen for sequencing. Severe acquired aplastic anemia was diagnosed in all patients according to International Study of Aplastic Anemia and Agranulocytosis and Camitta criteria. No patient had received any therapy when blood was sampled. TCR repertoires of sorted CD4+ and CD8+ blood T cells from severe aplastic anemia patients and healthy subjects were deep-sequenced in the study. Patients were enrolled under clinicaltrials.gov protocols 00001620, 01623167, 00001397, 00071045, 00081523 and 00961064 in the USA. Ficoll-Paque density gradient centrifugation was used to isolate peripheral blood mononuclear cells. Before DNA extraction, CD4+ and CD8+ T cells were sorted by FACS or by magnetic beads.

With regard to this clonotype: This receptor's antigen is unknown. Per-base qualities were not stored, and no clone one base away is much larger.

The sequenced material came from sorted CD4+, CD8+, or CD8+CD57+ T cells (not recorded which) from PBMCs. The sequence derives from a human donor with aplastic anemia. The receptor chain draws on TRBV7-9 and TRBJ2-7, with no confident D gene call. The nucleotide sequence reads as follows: TGTGCCAGCAGCTTCGAGAACAGCTACGAGCAGTACTTC. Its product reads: CASSFENSYEQYF.